The rows below give T cell receptor beta chains drawn from one sample of a study of Graves' ophthalmopathy and Graves' hyperthyroidism. TCRdb recomputed calls from the multiplex PCR reads with MiXCR, one row per CDR3 protein. The table lists hundreds of thousands of distinct CDR3 sequences, 40% of them singletons, with approximately 46% in the top ten. Source material: peripheral blood. The receptor source for this set is an adult man with Graves' ophthalmopathy. Both conserved end residues are part of each CDR3. D genes are given only for firm matches. Clone size is shown for a subset of rows, as once, few, many or a class of expanded clone.

>TRBD1|TRBJ2-7|-|TRBV7-9
TGTGCCAGCAGCCCCCGCAGGGGGCCTAGCTCCTACGAGCAGTACTTC
CASSPRRGPSSYEQYF
>-|TRBJ2-2|few|TRBV9
TGTGCCAGCAGCTTAAGGACCCACGGGGCCGGGGAGCTGTTTTTT
CASSLRTHGAGELFF
>-|TRBJ1-3|once|TRBV19
TGTGCCAGTAGTCGAGACCGTGGGGGCGTGTTGGACACCATATATTTT
CASSRDRGGVLDTIYF
>TRBD1|TRBJ1-1|-|TRBV2
TGTGCCAGCAGTGAAGCGGGACAGATGACGAACACTGAAGCTTTCTTT
CASSEAGQMTNTEAFF
>-|TRBJ2-7|-|TRBV10-3
TGTGCCAGCACCGATGGGAAGGCCGAGCAGTACTTC
CASTDGKAEQYF
>TRBD2|TRBJ2-5|few|TRBV20-1
TGCAGTGCTCTTATTCCCGGCTCGGCGGGAGGGTCTTCCCAAGAGACCCAGTACTTC
CSALIPGSAGGSSQETQYF
>TRBD1|TRBJ1-2|-|TRBV2
TGTACCAGCAGTAAGACAGGGGGGTATGGCTACACCTTC
CTSSKTGGYGYTF
>-|TRBJ1-6|-|TRBV29-1
TGCAGCAGAGATTGGTCACCCCTCCACTTT
CSRDWSPLHF
>-|TRBJ1-5|-|TRBV7-3
TGTGCCAGCAGCTTACTGGTATGTAGCAATCAGCCCCAGCATTTT
CASSLLVCSNQPQHF
>-|TRBJ1-2|many|TRBV9
TGTGCCAGCAGCGCAGCCCATGGCTACACCTTC
CASSAAHGYTF
>TRBD1|TRBJ1-6|many|TRBV7-3
TGTGCCAGCAGCCGAAACCGAGGGGGCGAGGTGCACTTT
CASSRNRGGEVHF
>-|TRBJ1-3|few|TRBV20-1
TGCAGTGCTAGCATCCCACTCTCTGGAAACACCATATATTTT
CSASIPLSGNTIYF
>-|TRBJ2-7|-|TRBV5-5
TGTGCCAGCAGCCCGCCGATAGGGGGACCCTTCTTCTTC
CASSPPIGGPFFF
>TRBD1|TRBJ2-7|-|TRBV12-3/TRBV12-4
TGTGCCAGCACTCCGCGACAGGGGGCAACCTACGAGCAGTACTTC
CASTPRQGATYEQYF
>TRBD1|TRBJ1-4|-|TRBV29-1
TGCAGCGTTGAATCTGGAGGGCAGGGACAGACTGAAAAACTGTTTTTT
CSVESGGQGQTEKLFF
>-|TRBJ1-5|few|TRBV4-3
TGCGCCAGCAGCCAAGATGGACCAGGGAGTGTTCAGCCCCAGCATTTT
CASSQDGPGSVQPQHF
>-|TRBJ2-7|-|TRBV11-1
TGTGCCAGCAGCTTAGCAGAGGGGGGCGGCCCCTACGAGCAGTACTTC
CASSLAEGGGPYEQYF
>-|TRBJ1-1|few|TRBV20-1
TGCAGTGCTAGAGGGCCGGCTAACACTGAAGCTTTCTTT
CSARGPANTEAFF
>-|TRBJ1-1|-|TRBV7-9
TGTGCCAGCAGCTTCACCTGGGGGAACACTGAAGCTTTCTTT
CASSFTWGNTEAFF
>TRBD2|TRBJ2-3|-|TRBV19
TGTGCCAGTAGTACGTCCAGCGGGAGTCGGACAGATACGCAGTATTTT
CASSTSSGSRTDTQYF
>-|TRBJ2-7|-|TRBV11-2
TGTGCCAGCAGCCCAAGGGGACCCTCATGGGGAAAAGGTGGCTCCTACGAGCAGTACTTC
CASSPRGPSWGKGGSYEQYF
>-|TRBJ1-6|-|TRBV28
TGTGCCAGCAGCTTAGTCTATATGAATAATTCACCCCTCCACTTT
CASSLVYMNNSPLHF
>-|TRBJ1-2|many|TRBV20-1
TGCAGTGCTAGAGATGGGGAGGGGGAAGGCTACACCTTC
CSARDGEGEGYTF
>TRBD2|TRBJ2-5|few|TRBV14
TGTGCCAGCAGCCCAGGGCACACTAGCGGGGGAGTCGGGGAGACCCAGTACTTC
CASSPGHTSGGVGETQYF
>TRBD1|TRBJ1-5|-|TRBV24-1
TGTGCCAGCAGACTTGGGACAGGTTACAATCAGCCCCAGCATTTT
CASRLGTGYNQPQHF
>-|TRBJ2-5|few|TRBV4-3
TGCGCCAGCAGCCAAGTAGGAAAGACCCAGTACTTC
CASSQVGKTQYF
>-|TRBJ1-1|-|TRBV25-1
TGTGCCACCAGCAGATCCAGTATGAACACTGAAGCTTTCTTT
CATSRSSMNTEAFF
>TRBD1|TRBJ1-4|many|TRBV2
TGTGCCAGCAGTGAGGATCAGGGGGCTGAAAAACTGTTTTTT
CASSEDQGAEKLFF
>TRBD1|TRBJ2-5|-|TRBV7-7
TGTGCCAGCAGCCGGGACAGGGGGCAACAAGAGACCCAGTACTTC
CASSRDRGQQETQYF
>-|TRBJ1-5|-|TRBV7-9
TGTGCCAGCAGCTTAGGGGGAGGGTATAATCAGCCCCAGCATTTT
CASSLGGGYNQPQHF
>-|TRBJ1-5|-|TRBV25-1
TGTGCCAGCACTCAAGGTTCGGGGCACGGCAATCAGCCCCAGCATTTT
CASTQGSGHGNQPQHF
>-|TRBJ1-2|-|TRBV7-3
TGTACCAGCAGCTTAGGCCCGGGGTCGAACTATGGCTACACCTTC
CTSSLGPGSNYGYTF
>-|TRBJ1-3|many|TRBV25-1
TGTGCCAGCAGTTTCGCTGGGGCTGGAAACACCATATATTTT
CASSFAGAGNTIYF